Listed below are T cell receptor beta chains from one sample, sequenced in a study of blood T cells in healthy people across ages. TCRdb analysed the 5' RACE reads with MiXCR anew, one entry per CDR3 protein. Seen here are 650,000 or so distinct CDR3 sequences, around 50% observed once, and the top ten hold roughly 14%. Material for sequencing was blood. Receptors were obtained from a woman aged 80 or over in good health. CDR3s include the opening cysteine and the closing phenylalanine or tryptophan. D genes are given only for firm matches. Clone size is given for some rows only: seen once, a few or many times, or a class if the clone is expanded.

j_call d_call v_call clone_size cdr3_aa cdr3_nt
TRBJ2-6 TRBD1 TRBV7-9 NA CASSFAGQGNVLTF TGTGCCAGCAGCTTTGCGGGACAGGGCAACGTCCTGACTTTC
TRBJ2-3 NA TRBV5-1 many CASKGLVTSTDTQYF TGCGCCAGCAAAGGACTTGTTACTAGCACAGATACGCAGTATTTT
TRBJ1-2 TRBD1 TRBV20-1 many CSAGGTVSNYGYTF TGCAGTGCTGGTGGGACAGTGTCTAACTATGGCTACACCTTC
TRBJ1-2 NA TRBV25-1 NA CATTGGAPNYGYTF TGTGCCACCACGGGCGGGGCCCCTAACTATGGCTACACCTTC
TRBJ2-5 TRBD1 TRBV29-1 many CSVLYGGQAETQYF TGCAGCGTTCTTTATGGTGGACAGGCGGAGACCCAGTACTTC
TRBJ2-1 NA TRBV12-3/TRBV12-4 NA CASGPHRNEQFF TGTGCCAGCGGCCCCCACAGGAATGAGCAGTTCTTC
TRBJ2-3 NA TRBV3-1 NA CASSIRDTPYF TGTGCCAGCAGCATCCGGGACACCCCGTATTTT
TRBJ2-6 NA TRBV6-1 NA CASSGVGTNVLTF TGTGCCAGCAGTGGGGTGGGGACCAACGTCCTGACTTTC
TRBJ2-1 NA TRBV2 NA CASSLDFRFF TGTGCCAGCAGTCTGGACTTTCGGTTCTTC
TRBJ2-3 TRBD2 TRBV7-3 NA CASSSAGGRADTQYF TGTGCCAGCAGCTCCGCGGGGGGGCGCGCAGATACGCAGTATTTT
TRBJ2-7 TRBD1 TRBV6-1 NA CASSAAGTGGSGSYEQYF TGTGCCAGCAGTGCCGCCGGGACAGGGGGCAGTGGCTCCTACGAGCAGTACTTC
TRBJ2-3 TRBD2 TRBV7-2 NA CASAPLGGSFDTQYF TGTGCCAGCGCCCCTCTTGGCGGGAGTTTCGATACGCAGTATTTT
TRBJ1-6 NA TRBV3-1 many CASSQDVDRNSPLHF TGTGCCAGCAGCCAAGATGTAGACAGAAATTCACCCCTCCACTTT
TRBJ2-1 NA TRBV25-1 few CASSEYGAGPNNEQFF TGTGCCAGCAGTGAATACGGCGCGGGACCCAACAATGAGCAGTTCTTC
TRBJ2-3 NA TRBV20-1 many CSAREGRGTDTQYF TGCAGTGCTAGGGAGGGCAGGGGCACAGATACGCAGTATTTT
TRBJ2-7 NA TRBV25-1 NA CASSGARALAQYF TGTGCCAGCAGTGGAGCGAGGGCCTTAGCTCAGTACTTC
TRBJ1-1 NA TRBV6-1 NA CASSQQGGSTEAFF TGTGCCAGCAGTCAACAGGGAGGAAGCACTGAAGCTTTCTTT
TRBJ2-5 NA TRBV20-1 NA CSARSRTWETQYF TGCAGTGCTAGATCCCGAACATGGGAGACCCAGTACTTC